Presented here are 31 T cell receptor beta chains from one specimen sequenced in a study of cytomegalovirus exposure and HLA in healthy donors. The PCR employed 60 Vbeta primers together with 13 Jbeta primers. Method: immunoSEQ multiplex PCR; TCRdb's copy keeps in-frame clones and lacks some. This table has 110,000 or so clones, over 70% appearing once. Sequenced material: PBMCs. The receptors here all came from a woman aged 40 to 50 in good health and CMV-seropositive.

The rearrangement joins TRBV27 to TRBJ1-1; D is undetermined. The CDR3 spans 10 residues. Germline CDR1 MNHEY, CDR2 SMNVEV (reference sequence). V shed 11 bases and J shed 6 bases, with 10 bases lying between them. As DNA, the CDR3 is TGTGCCCCCATAAGAGCTGAAGCTTTCTTT. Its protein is CAPIRAEAFF.

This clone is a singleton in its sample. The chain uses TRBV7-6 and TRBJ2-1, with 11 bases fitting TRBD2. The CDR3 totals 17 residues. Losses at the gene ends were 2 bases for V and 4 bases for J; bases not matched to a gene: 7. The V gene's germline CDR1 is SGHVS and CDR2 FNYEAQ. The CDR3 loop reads CASSLRELAGEYNEQFF. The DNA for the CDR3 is TGTGCCAGCAGCTTAAGGGAACTAGCGGGAGAGTACAATGAGCAGTTCTTC.

The CDR3 spells CASSLEGGEYGTQYF. The CDR3 DNA reads TGTGCCAGCAGTTTGGAGGGGGGGGAGTATGGGACCCAGTACTTC. The chain has TRBV6-5 and TRBJ2-5; tentative D call: TRBD2 (7 bases). CDR3 size: 15 residues. Germline CDR1 and CDR2: MNHEY and SVGAGI. Trimming cost V 4 bases and J 7 bases, with 19 bases left between them.

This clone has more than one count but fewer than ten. The CDR3 coding sequence is TGCAGCGTTGAATTGGGGACAGGGTACTATGGCTACACCTTC. Its translation: CSVELGTGYYGYTF. This rearrangement joins TRBV29-1 to TRBJ1-2; 9 nucleotides align to TRBD1. From germline, CDR1 is SQVTM and CDR2 ANQGSEA. The CDR3 runs to 14 residues. The J segment lost 3 bases and the V segment lost 2 bases, leaving 4 bases of the junction unmatched.

This CDR3 reads CASSMERETYNEQFF. The DNA for the CDR3 is TGTGCCAGTAGTATGGAGAGGGAGACCTACAATGAGCAGTTCTTC. The chain carries TRBV19 and TRBJ2-1, with D possibly matching TRBD2 (5 bases). The CDR3 has 15 amino acids. The germline V and J ends were trimmed by 3 bases and 2 bases, with 11 bases remaining between them. The germline CDR1 and CDR2 sequences are LNHDA and SQIVND (reference sequence).

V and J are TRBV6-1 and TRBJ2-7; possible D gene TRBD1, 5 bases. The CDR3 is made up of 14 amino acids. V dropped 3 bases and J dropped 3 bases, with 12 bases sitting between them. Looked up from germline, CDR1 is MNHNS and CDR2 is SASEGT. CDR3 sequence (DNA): TGTGCCAGCAGTGACTCTCAGGGCTTCTACGAGCAGTACTTC. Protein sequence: CASSDSQGFYEQYF.

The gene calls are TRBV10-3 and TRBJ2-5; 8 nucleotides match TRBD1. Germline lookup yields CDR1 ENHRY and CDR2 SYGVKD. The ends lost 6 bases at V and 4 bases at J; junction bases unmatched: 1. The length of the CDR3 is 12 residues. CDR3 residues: CAIRGTGETQYF. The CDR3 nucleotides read TGTGCCATCAGGGGGACAGGAGAGACCCAGTACTTC.

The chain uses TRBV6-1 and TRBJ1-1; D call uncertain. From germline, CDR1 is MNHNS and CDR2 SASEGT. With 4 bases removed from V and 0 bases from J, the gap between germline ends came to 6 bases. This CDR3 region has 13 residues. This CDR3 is CASSAQLNTEAFF. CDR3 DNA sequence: TGTGCCAGCAGTGCACAGCTGAACACTGAAGCTTTCTTT.

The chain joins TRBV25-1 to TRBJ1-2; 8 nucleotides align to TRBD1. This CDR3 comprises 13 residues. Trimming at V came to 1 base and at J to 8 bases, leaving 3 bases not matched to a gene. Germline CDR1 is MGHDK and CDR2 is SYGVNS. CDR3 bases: TGTGCCAGCAGTGAATTGACAGGGGACGGCTACACCTTC. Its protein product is CASSELTGDGYTF.

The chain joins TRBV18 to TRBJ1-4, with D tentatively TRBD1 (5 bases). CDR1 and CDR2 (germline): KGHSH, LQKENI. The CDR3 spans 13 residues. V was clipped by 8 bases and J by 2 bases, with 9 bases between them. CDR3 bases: TGTGCCAGCCGACAGTACACTAATGAAAAACTGTTTTTT. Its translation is CASRQYTNEKLFF.

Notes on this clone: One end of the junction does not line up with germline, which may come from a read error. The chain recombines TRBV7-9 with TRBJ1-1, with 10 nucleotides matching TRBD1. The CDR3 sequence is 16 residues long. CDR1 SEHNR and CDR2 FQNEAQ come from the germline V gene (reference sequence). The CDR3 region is CSSSPDRGRLNTEAFF. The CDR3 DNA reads TGTTCCAGCAGCCCCGACAGGGGGCGGCTGAACACTGAAGCTTTCTTT.

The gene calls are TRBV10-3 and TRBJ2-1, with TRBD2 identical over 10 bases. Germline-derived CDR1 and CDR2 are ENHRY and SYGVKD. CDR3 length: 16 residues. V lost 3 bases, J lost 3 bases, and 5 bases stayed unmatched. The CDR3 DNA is TGTGCCATCAGTGACGACGGGACTAGCGTCTACAATGAGCAGTTCTTC. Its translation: CAISDDGTSVYNEQFF.

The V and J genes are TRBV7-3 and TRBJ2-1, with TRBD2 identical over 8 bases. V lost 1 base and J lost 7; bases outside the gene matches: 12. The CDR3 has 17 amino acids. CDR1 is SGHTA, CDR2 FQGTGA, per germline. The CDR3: CASSLMEGREVGNEQFF. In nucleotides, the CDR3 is TGTGCCAGCAGCTTAATGGAGGGGCGGGAGGTGGGAAATGAGCAGTTCTTC. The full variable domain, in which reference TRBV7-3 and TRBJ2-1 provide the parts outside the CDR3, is GAGVSQTPSNKVTEKGKYVELRCDPISGHTALYWYRQSLGQGPEFLIYFQGTGAADDSGLPNDRFFAVRPEGSVSTLKIQRTERGDSAVYLCASSLMEGREVGNEQFFGPGTRLTVL.

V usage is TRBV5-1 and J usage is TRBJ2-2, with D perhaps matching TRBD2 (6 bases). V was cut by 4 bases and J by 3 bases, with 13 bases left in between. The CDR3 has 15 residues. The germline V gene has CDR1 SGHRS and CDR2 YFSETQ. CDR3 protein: CASSLHTGDTGELFF. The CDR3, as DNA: TGCGCCAGCAGCCTTCATACGGGGGACACCGGGGAGCTGTTTTTT.

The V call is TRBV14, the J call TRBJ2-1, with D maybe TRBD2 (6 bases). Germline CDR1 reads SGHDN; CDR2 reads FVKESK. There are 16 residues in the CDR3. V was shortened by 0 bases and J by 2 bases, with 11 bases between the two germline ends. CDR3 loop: CASSQERGSTYNEQFF. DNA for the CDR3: TGTGCCAGCAGCCAAGAACGGGGGTCCACCTACAATGAGCAGTTCTTC.

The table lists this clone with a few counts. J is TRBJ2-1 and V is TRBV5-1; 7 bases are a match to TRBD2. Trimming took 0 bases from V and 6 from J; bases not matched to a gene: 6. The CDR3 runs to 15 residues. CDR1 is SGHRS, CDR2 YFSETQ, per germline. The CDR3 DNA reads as TGCGCCAGCAGCTTGGTTCCAGGGAGGGCCAATGAGCAGTTCTTC. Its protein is CASSLVPGRANEQFF.

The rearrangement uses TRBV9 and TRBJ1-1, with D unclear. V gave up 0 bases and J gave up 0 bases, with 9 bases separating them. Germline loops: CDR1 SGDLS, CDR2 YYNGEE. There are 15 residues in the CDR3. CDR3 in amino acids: CASSVGADMNTEAFF. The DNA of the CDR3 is TGTGCCAGCAGCGTAGGTGCTGACATGAACACTGAAGCTTTCTTT.

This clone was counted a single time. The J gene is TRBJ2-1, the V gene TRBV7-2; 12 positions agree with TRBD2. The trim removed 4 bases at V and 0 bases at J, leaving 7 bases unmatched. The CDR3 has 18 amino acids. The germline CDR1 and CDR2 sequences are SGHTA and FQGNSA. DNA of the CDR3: TGTGCCAGCAGCTCGACTAGCGGGAGTTTTAGCTCCTACAATGAGCAGTTCTTC. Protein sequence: CASSSTSGSFSSYNEQFF.

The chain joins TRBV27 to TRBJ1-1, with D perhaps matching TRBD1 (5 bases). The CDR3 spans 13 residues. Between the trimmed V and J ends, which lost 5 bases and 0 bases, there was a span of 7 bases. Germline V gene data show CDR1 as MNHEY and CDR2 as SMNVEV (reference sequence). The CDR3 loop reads CASSVGVNTEAFF. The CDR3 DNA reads TGTGCCAGCAGTGTAGGGGTGAACACTGAAGCTTTCTTT.

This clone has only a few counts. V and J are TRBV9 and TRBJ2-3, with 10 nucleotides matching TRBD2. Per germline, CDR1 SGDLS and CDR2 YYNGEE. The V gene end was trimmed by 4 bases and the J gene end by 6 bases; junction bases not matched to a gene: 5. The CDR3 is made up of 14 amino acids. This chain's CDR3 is CASSPGLASDTQYF. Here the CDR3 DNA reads TGTGCCAGCAGCCCGGGACTAGCGTCGGATACGCAGTATTTT.

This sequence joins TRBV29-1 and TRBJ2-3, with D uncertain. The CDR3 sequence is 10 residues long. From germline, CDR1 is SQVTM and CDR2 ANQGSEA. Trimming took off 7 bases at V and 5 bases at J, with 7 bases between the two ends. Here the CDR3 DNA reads TGCAGCGGGCGGCTAGATACGCAGTATTTT. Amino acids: CSGRLDTQYF.

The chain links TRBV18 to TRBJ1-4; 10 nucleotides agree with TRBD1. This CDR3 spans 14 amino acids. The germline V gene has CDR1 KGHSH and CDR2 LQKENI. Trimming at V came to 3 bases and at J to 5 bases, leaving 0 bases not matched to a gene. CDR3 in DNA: TGTGCCAGCTCACCGGGACAGGGGAATGAAAAACTGTTTTTT. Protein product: CASSPGQGNEKLFF.

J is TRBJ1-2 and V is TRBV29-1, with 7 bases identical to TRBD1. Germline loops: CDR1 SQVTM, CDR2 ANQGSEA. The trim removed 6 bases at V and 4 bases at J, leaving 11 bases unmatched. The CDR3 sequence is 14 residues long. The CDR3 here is CSVAVTGNSYGYTF. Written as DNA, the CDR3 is TGCAGCGTCGCCGTGACAGGGAACTCCTATGGCTACACCTTC.

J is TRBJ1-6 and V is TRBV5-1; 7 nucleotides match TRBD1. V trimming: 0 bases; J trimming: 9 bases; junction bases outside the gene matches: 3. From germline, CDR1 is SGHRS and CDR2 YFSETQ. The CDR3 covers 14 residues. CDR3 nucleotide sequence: TGCGCCAGCAGCTTGGGTGACAGGGTTTCACCCCTCCACTTT. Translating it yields CASSLGDRVSPLHF. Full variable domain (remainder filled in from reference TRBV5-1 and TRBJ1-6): KAGVTQTPRYLIKTRGQQVTLSCSPISGHRSVSWYQQTPGQGLQFLFEYFSETQRNKGNFPGRFSGRQFSNSRSEMNVSTLELGDSALYLCASSLGDRVSPLHFGNGTRLTVT.

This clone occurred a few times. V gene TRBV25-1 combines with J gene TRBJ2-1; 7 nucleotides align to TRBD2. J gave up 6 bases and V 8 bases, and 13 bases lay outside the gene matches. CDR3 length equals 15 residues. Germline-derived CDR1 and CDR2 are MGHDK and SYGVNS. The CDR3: CASEKTSFLPNEQFF. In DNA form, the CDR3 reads TGTGCCAGCGAAAAGACTAGCTTTCTGCCCAATGAGCAGTTCTTC.

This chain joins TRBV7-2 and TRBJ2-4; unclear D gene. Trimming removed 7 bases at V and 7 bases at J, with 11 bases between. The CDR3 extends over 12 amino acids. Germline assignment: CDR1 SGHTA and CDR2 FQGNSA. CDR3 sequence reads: CASTLRPNIQYF. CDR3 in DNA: TGTGCCAGCACCCTGAGGCCGAACATTCAGTACTTC.

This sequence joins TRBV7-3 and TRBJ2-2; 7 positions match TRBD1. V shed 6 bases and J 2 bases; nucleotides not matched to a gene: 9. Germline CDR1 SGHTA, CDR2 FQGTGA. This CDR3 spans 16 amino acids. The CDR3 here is CASRFETGVNTGELFF. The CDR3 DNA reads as TGTGCCAGCAGATTTGAAACAGGGGTAAACACCGGGGAGCTGTTTTTT.

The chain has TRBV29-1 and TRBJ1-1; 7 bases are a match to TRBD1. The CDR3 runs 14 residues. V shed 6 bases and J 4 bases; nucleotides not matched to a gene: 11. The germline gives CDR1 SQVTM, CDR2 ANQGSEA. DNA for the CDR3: TGCAGCGTCCACCGACAGGGTGGCGGCACTGAAGCTTTCTTT. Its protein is CSVHRQGGGTEAFF.

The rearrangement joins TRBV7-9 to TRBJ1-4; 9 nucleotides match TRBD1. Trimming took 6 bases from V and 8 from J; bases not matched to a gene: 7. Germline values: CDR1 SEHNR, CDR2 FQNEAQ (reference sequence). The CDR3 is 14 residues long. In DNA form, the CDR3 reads TGTGCCAGCAGATCGGGACAGGGAGGGGAAAAACTGTTTTTT. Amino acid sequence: CASRSGQGGEKLFF.

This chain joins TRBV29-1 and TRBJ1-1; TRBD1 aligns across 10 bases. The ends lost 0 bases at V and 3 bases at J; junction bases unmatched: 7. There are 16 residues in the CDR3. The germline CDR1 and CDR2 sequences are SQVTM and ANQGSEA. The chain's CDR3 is CSVEDWGQGRDTEAFF. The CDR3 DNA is TGCAGCGTTGAAGATTGGGGACAGGGGCGAGACACTGAAGCTTTCTTT.

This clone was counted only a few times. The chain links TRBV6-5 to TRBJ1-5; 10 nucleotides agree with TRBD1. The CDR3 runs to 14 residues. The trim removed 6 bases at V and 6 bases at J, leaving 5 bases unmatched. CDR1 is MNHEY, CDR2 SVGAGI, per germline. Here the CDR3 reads CASRGQGFAQPQHF. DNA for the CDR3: TGTGCCAGCAGGGGACAGGGGTTCGCTCAGCCCCAGCATTTT.